The sequence of this TCR beta chain was determined in a study of shared clonotypes between healthy human individuals. For the study at large: Donors were a couple of women and three men aged 18 to 49. Researchers assigned three CD4 naive, three CD4 memory, two CD8 naive and one CD8 memory plate to each donor. Whole-study findings and limits: Naive CD4 clonotype sharing across a few donors was approximately 5%. The genetic and exposure-history diversity represented was limited by few donors.

Measured with immunoSEQ multiplex PCR; TCRdb has only the in-frame clones, and not every one. The sample has more than 150,000 clones; approximately 62% are singletons. A note on this clone: Its cognate antigen is unknown. It is likely a read error: a sequence one base away is far more abundant. The sample carries other DNA sequences with the same CDR3.

CDR1 is SQVTM and CDR2 is ANQGSEA in the germline V gene. Trimming removed 3 bases from V and 0 bases from J, with 8 bases in between. CDR3 length: 13 residues. Source material: memory CD4+ T cells sorted from blood. The subset here: CD45RA-negative fraction. The chain joins TRBV29-1 to TRBJ1-1; D gene uncertain. This clonotype originated in a man aged 25 to 40 in good health. Here the CDR3 reads CSVDRGLNTEAFF. The CDR3 coding sequence is TGCAGCGTTGATCGGGGATTGAACACTGAAGCTTTCTTT.